This T cell receptor beta chain was sequenced for a study of OX40 agonist ivuxolimab in advanced cancers. Study in general: An anti-OX40 (CD134) antibody with agonistic activity, ivuxolimab, was administered to patients. General study results and limits: Individuals who were partial responders at 0.1-3.0 mg/kg had clonal expansion that ranked among the lowest. Expanded clones tended on average to be more numerous among CD8+ T cells than CD4+.

With baseline, cycle 4 day 1, and cycle 7 day 1 as timepoints, blood was sampled. Generated by immunoSEQ multiplex PCR, the TCRdb table keeps only in-frame clones and is missing some. This repertoire shows 77,000 or so clones, roughly 93% found once; its top ten account for about 0.32%. Comment on this clone: Antigen unknown.

Per germline, CDR1 MNHEY and CDR2 SVGAGI. V gave up 7 bases and J gave up 0 bases, with 13 bases separating them. The CDR3 is 15 amino acids. The sample consisted of CD4+ or CD8+ T cells sorted from blood, taken in a trial of the OX40 agonist ivuxolimab. This receptor was taken from an adult with an advanced solid tumor such as melanoma, head and neck, liver or kidney cancer. The chain joins TRBV6-5 to TRBJ1-3; no reliable D call. The CDR3 sequence: CASTSPGHSGNTIYF. The CDR3 nucleotides are TGTGCCAGCACCTCCCCCGGCCACTCTGGAAACACCATATATTTT.